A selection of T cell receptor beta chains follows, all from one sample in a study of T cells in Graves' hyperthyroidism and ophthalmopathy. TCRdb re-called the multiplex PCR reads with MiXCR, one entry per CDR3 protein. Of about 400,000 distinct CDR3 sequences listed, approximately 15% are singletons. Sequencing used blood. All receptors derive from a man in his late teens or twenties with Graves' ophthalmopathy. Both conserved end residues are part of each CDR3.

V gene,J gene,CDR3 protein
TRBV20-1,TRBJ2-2,CSAPSPGTGAPGELFF
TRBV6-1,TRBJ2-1,CASSEAGQFREQFF
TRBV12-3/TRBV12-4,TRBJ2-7,CASSLAGGLEQYF
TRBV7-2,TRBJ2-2,CASSLVAGPGAGELFF
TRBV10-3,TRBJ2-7,CAISDSLAGVTYEQYF
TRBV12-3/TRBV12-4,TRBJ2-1,CASSLALRFGTKQFF
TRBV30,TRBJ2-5,CAWAGGPREETQYF
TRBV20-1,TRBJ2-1,CSARGLATYNEQFF
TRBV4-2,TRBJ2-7,CASSQAPGLAVEQYF
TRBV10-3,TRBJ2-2,CAITRAGQGAGELFF
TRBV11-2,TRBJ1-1,CASSHILRGNTEAFF
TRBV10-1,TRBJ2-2,CASSEGGNGQSGELFF
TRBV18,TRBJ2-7,CASSPLQQGPYYEQYF
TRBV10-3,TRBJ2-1,CAISKGQGTYNEQFF
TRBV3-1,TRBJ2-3,CASSQVGTGGTDTQYF
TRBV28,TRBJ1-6,CASSLETGTYNSPLHF
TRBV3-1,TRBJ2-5,CASSQGYSQPGVETQYF
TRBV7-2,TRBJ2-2,CASIPPRQTSGGPNTGELFF
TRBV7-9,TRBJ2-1,CASSITGGQFF
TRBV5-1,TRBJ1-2,CASSLGQPQYGYTF
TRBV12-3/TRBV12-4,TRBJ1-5,CASSLARDSQPQHF
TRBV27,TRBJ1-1,CASRRSTLNTEAFF
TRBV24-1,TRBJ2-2,CATGGQMNTGELFF
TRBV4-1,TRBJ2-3,CASSQRVLTDTQYF
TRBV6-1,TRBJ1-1,CATSKGQVNTEAFF
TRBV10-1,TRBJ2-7,CASRPDSAYEQYF
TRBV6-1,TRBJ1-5,CASSEAGVGTGDVPRPQHF
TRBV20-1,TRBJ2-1,CSARDLSDNEQFF
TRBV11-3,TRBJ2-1,CASSLGLAGGSSYNEQFF
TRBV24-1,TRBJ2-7,CATSDSSNEQYF
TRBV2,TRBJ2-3,CASNIRGSTDTQYF
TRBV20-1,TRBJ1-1,CSARANTEAFF
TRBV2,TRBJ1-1,CASSAQGNTEAFF
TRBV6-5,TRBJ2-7,CASSYSSIWGTYEQYF
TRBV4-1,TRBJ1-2,CASRAGGENYGYTF
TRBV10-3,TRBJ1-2,CAISESIYGYTF
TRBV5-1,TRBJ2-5,CASSGKGKEETQYF
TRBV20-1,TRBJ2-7,CSASRTVLDEQYF
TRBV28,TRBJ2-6,CASTSGTMSGANVLTF
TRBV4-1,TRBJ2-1,CASSHPTLGREQFF
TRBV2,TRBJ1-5,CASSEEGSVQPQHF
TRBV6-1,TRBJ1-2,CASSAQGLGYGYTF
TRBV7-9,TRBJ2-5,CASSFYGDLSQETQYF
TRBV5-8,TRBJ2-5,CASSFPREETQYF
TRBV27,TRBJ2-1,CASSLSRGGEQFF
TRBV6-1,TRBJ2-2,CASSPGQGGSGELFF
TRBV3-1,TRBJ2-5,CASSPTGTGDQETQYF
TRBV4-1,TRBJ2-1,CASSRYATTGTSGKNNEQFF
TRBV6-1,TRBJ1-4,CASSEPGQHEKLFF
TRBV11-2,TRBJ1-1,CASSLVLGVKAEAFF
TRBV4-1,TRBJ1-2,CASRSGQPYGYTF
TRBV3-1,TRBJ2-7,CASSQDRTGGYEQYF
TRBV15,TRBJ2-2,CATSRDWVTGELFF
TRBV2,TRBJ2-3,CASSSGEGTDTQYF
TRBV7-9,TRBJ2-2,CASSEQGNGELFF
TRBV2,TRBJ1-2,CASSGKTAHNYGYTF